The 15 T cell receptor beta chains given below trace back to one sample, sequenced in a study of cytotoxic CD8 clonotypes in ibrutinib-treated CLL (dated by TCRdb to the early 2020s). The library was prepared using the immunoSEQ multiplex PCR assay. The table comes from immuneACCESS by way of TCRdb, which keeps in-frame sequences with V and J called. Part of the clones is missing from these tables; in studies checked, under half for an unresolved V gene and the rest for unknown reasons. The sample table shows 270,000 or so clones, and approximately 79% are seen once. The ten most abundant clones make up 5.6% of the sample. Reading the label with the study, this specimen's time point is: progressive disease on ibrutinib. Here the sequenced sample was PBMCs, taken at disease progression, from a patient treated with ibrutinib. The receptor set was obtained from a human donor with chronic lymphocytic leukemia.

This chain links TRBV10-3 with TRBJ2-7; 8 nucleotides agree with TRBD1. Per germline, CDR1 ENHRY and CDR2 SYGVKD. With V trimmed by 4 bases and J by 6 bases, 8 bases remained unmatched. CDR3 size: 14 residues. This chain's CDR3 is CAISGGTGAREQYF. CDR3 nucleotides: TGTGCCATCAGTGGAGGGACAGGAGCCCGCGAGCAGTACTTC.

The chain recombines TRBV19 with TRBJ1-4; tentative D call: TRBD1 (5 bases). V was clipped by 2 bases and J by 2 bases, with 9 bases between them. Germline V gene data show CDR1 as LNHDA and CDR2 as SQIVND (reference sequence). The CDR3 is 15 amino acids. The CDR3 sequence: CASSILRDTNEKLFF. In nucleotides, the CDR3 is TGTGCCAGTAGTATACTCAGGGATACTAATGAAAAACTGTTTTTT.

This chain connects TRBV18 to TRBJ1-1; possible D gene TRBD1, 6 bases. The CDR3 length is 14 residues. CDR1 KGHSH and CDR2 LQKENI come from the germline V gene. V lost 3 bases and J lost 1, with 9 bases in between. The CDR3 here is CASSPRTENTEAFF. For the CDR3, the DNA is TGTGCCAGCTCACCGAGGACAGAGAACACTGAAGCTTTCTTT.

This clone was picked up one time. The chain carries TRBV4-1 and TRBJ2-7; TRBD1 or TRBD2 may be the D gene (5 bases each). The V and J ends lost 1 base and 3 bases respectively, with 13 bases between them. The CDR3 totals 15 residues. Germline CDR1 MGHRA, CDR2 YSYEKL. The CDR3 region has the DNA TGCGCCAGCAGCCAAGTTTTGGGGGACCTCTACGAGCAGTACTTC. Translating it yields CASSQVLGDLYEQYF.

The chain links TRBV28 to TRBJ1-2; 8 bases line up with TRBD1. V was pared by 8 bases and J by 6 bases, with 8 bases of the junction left unmatched. The length of the CDR3 is 13 residues. Germline loops: CDR1 MDHEN, CDR2 SYDVKM. DNA of the CDR3: TGTGCCAGCCTCAGCCAGGGGGCGCATGGCTACACCTTC. Translation: CASLSQGAHGYTF.

CDR3: CAISESVGLALVEQFF. CDR3 coding DNA: TGTGCCATCAGTGAGTCAGTCGGGCTGGCCCTGGTTGAGCAGTTCTTC. The V and J genes are TRBV10-3 and TRBJ2-1; D is unclear. The CDR3 extends over 16 amino acids. V shed 0 bases and J shed 9 bases, with 18 bases lying between them. Per the germline V gene, CDR1 is ENHRY and CDR2 is SYGVKD.

This clone was counted a few times. This chain connects TRBV6-5 to TRBJ2-7; D not resolved. The CDR3 spans 13 residues. Trimming cost V 0 bases and J 3 bases, with 6 bases left between them. In germline, CDR1 is MNHEY, CDR2 SVGAGI. The CDR3 here is CASSYSNSYEQYF. Written as DNA, the CDR3 is TGTGCCAGCAGTTACTCGAACAGCTACGAGCAGTACTTC.

In its sample, this clone was seen once. V and J are TRBV28 and TRBJ1-1; D is ambiguous. The CDR3 covers 10 residues. The V end lost 7 bases, the J end lost 7 bases, and 7 bases lay between the germline ends. Germline assignment: CDR1 MDHEN and CDR2 SYDVKM. Written as DNA, the CDR3 is TGTGCCAGCATCGGGAATGAAGCTTTCTTT. As protein: CASIGNEAFF.

This clone was recorded a few times. The chain couples TRBV7-9 to TRBJ2-6, with D perhaps assigned TRBD1 or TRBD2 (5 bases each). The CDR3 has 16 residues. The V gene's germline CDR1 is SEHNR and CDR2 FQNEAQ (reference sequence). V dropped 5 bases and J dropped 3 bases, with 14 bases sitting between them. The CDR3 DNA reads TGTGCCAGCAGCGCCCGGGGCCCTCTTGGGGCCAACGTCCTGACTTTC. This translates into CASSARGPLGANVLTF.

V gene TRBV10-3 combines with J gene TRBJ2-1, with 9 nucleotides matching TRBD2. Germline V gene data show CDR1 as ENHRY and CDR2 as SYGVKD. This CDR3 region has 13 residues. V gave up 8 bases and J gave up 4 bases; unmatched junction bases: 3. CDR3 sequence reads: CAISLAGYNEQFF. The CDR3 region has the DNA TGTGCCATCTCCCTAGCGGGATACAATGAGCAGTTCTTC.

The chain has TRBV27 and TRBJ2-7; 8 bases map to TRBD2. The germline CDR1 and CDR2 sequences are MNHEY and SMNVEV (reference sequence). The CDR3 totals 15 residues. The ends lost 6 bases at V and 7 bases at J; junction bases unmatched: 14. The CDR3 protein is CASSYDRTSSGEQYF. The CDR3 nucleotides are TGTGCCAGCAGCTATGATCGGACTAGCTCGGGAGAGCAGTACTTC.

The chain carries TRBV5-1 and TRBJ1-2; no firm D call. CDR3 size: 15 residues. Germline V gene sequence: CDR1 SGHRS, CDR2 YFSETQ. Trimming took off 4 bases at V and 3 bases at J, with 16 bases between the two ends. Written as DNA, the CDR3 is TGCGCCAGCAGCGACCCACGTGGCAAGGACTATGGCTACACCTTC. Its protein is CASSDPRGKDYGYTF.

CDR3 in amino acids: CASSDRLLSGGYGYTF. The CDR3 bases are TGTGCCAGCAGTGATAGATTATTGAGCGGGGGCTATGGCTACACCTTC. The V and J genes are TRBV2 and TRBJ1-2; a weak D match, TRBD1 (5 bases). From germline, CDR1 is SNHLY and CDR2 FYNNEI. This CDR3 region has 16 residues. V lost 3 bases, J lost 4 bases, and 18 bases lay in between.

This clone has at least ten counts. J is TRBJ2-2 and V is TRBV6-5, with TRBD2 as a possible D gene (6 bases). Germline V gene lookup returns CDR1 MNHEY and CDR2 SVGAGI. The V and J ends lost 5 bases and 2 bases respectively, with 12 bases between them. CDR3 length: 15 residues. CDR3 protein: CASSQGLSNTGELFF. CDR3 in DNA: TGTGCCAGCAGTCAGGGACTCTCAAACACCGGGGAGCTGTTTTTT.

This clone occurred many times. Other DNA sequences in the same sample also yield this CDR3. The chain recombines TRBV18 with TRBJ1-2; weak D call: TRBD1 (5 bases). V lost 2 bases to trimming and J lost 3 bases, with 7 bases between them. CDR1 is KGHSH, CDR2 LQKENI, per germline. The CDR3 has 13 residues. The CDR3 DNA reads as TGTGCCAGCTCACCAGGCAGGGACTATGGCTACACCTTC. Translation: CASSPGRDYGYTF.